These T cell receptor beta chains were read from a single sample in a study of blood T cell repertoires in COVID-19. Assay used: immunoSEQ multiplex PCR; TCRdb lists only in-frame clones, some missing. The data contain some 120,000 clones, 85% to 90% of them singletons. Sequenced material: peripheral blood. The receptor source for this set is a woman older than 75 with COVID-19, enrolled during active disease. Both conserved end residues are part of each CDR3.

V gene,J gene,CDR3 protein
TRBV4-2,TRBJ1-5,CASSQESAGGSNQPQHF
TRBV7-3,TRBJ2-1,CASSRTTSGTYNEQFF
TRBV6-2/TRBV6-3,TRBJ1-2,CASGHYRVEYGYTF
TRBV9,TRBJ1-2,CASSATGGHGYTF
TRBV5-8,TRBJ1-4,CASSLGQGSYNEKLFF
TRBV6-5,TRBJ2-5,CASSPSGTETQYF
TRBV11-2,TRBJ2-7,CASSLGQATTYEQYF
TRBV19,TRBJ2-1,CASSMGLRAGGINEQFF
TRBV12-3/TRBV12-4,TRBJ1-1,CASSLARSVEAFF
TRBV2,TRBJ2-6,CAGRTDSSGANVLTF
TRBV7-6,TRBJ2-7,CASSQTSGSVGEQYF
TRBV6-5,TRBJ2-5,CATLKAGGSETQYF
TRBV20-1,TRBJ1-3,CSASGLSGNTIYF
TRBV4-3,TRBJ1-2,CASSQAGGFYGYTF
TRBV6-5,TRBJ1-2,CASLAFNYGYTF
TRBV2,TRBJ2-7,CASSTSSYEQYF
TRBV5-1,TRBJ2-7,CASSLQGDEQYF
TRBV28,TRBJ2-7,CASSTAAGPYYEQYF
TRBV10-3,TRBJ1-6,CAIIRGAGNSPLHF
TRBV5-1,TRBJ2-3,CASRLELADTQYF
TRBV18,TRBJ2-1,CASSPAVRVSYNEQFF
TRBV18,TRBJ2-5,CASSPPEGWETQYF